This TCR beta chain is from a study of T cell responses to AZD1222 COVID-19 vaccine. Study details: Combined were second doses at about 4 or about 12 weeks.

The repertoire was sequenced with immunoSEQ multiplex PCR; TCRdb's copy has only in-frame clones and lacks some. The sample contains more than 95,000 clones, about nine tenths of which appear only once. The germline V and J ends were trimmed by 4 bases and 5 bases, with 14 bases remaining between them. Germline CDR1 reads SGHRS; CDR2 reads YFSETQ. CDR3 length: 14 amino acids. In its sample, this clone was seen once. The antigen remains undetermined. Study findings and constraints: Increased Spike-specific TCR breadth and depth were observed after two AZD1222 doses.

The receptor comes from an adult in good health. The input for sequencing was peripheral blood, taken on day 0 of AZD1222 vaccination. The chain couples TRBV5-1 to TRBJ2-3; maybe TRBD2 (5 bases). For the CDR3, the DNA is TGCGCCAGCAGCCTCGGGGAAGACGGAGATACGCAGTATTTT. Translation gives CASSLGEDGDTQYF.